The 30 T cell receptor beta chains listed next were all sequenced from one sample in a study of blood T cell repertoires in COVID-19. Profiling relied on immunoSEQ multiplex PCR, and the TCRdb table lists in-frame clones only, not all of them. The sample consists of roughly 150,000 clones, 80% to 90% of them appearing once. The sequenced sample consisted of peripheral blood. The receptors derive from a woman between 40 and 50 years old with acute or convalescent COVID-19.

CDR3 bases: TGTGCCAGCAGCCAAGCCTCAGGGTTTGGGCCCTATGGCTACACCTTC. As protein: CASSQASGFGPYGYTF. The chain has TRBV14 and TRBJ1-2; D is perhaps TRBD1 (5 bases). Trimming removed 1 base from V and 4 bases from J, with 16 bases in between. This CDR3 has 16 amino acids. Germline V gene sequence: CDR1 SGHDN, CDR2 FVKESK.

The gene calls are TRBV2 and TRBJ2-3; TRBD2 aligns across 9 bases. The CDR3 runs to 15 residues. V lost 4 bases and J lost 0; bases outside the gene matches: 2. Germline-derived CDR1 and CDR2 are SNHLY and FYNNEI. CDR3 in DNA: TGTGCCAGCAGTGCCGGGACTAGCAGCACAGATACGCAGTATTTT. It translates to CASSAGTSSTDTQYF.

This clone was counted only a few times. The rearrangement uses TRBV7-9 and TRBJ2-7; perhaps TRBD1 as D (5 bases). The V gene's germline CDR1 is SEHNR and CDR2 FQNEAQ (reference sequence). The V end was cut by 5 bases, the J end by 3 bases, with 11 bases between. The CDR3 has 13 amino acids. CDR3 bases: TGTGCCAGCAGCCCGGACATAAACTACGAGCAGTACTTC. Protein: CASSPDINYEQYF.

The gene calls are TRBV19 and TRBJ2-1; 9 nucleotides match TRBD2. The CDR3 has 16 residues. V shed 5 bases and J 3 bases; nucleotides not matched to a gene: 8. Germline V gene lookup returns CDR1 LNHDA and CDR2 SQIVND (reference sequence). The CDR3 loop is CASSESGGSFYNEQFF. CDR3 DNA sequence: TGTGCCAGTAGTGAAAGCGGGGGGTCCTTCTACAATGAGCAGTTCTTC.

The DNA of the CDR3 is TGTGCCAGCTCACCAGTACAGCAGAACACTGAAGCTTTCTTT. The encoded protein is CASSPVQQNTEAFF. The gene calls are TRBV18 and TRBJ1-1; D remains unclear. Germline loops: CDR1 KGHSH, CDR2 LQKENI. This CDR3 comprises 14 residues. Trimming left V 2 bases short and J 1 base short, with 8 bases between.

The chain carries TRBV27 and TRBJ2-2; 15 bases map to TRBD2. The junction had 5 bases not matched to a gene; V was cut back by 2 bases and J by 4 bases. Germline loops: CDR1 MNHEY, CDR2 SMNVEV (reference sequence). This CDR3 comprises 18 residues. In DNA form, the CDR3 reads TGTGCCAGCAGTTTAGGACGGGGACTAGCGGGGGGCACCGGGGAGCTGTTTTTT. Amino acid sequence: CASSLGRGLAGGTGELFF.

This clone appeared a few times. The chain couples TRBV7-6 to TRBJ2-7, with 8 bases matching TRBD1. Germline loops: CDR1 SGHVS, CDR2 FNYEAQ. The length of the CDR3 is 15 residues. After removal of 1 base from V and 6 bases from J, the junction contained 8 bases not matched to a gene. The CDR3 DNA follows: TGTGCCAGCAGCTTAGAGGACAGGGTTTTGTCCGAGCAGTACTTC. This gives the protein CASSLEDRVLSEQYF.

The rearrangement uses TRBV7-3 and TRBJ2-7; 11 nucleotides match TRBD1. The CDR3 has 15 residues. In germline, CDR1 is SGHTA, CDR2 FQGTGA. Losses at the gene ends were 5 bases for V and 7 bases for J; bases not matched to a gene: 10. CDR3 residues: CASSQDGQGAREQYF. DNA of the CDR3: TGTGCCAGCAGCCAAGACGGACAGGGGGCTCGGGAGCAGTACTTC.

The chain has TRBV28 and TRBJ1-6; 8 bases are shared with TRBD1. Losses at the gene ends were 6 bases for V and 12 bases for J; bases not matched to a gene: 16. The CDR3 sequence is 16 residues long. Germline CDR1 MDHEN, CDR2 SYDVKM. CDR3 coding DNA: TGTGCCAGCAGCTTAAGCCAGGGGGCGCGGAAAGGACCCCTCCACTTT. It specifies CASSLSQGARKGPLHF.

The CDR3 bases are TGCGCCAGCAGCTTACAAATCCCTAGCACAGATACGCAGTATTTT. Translation gives CASSLQIPSTDTQYF. The rearrangement links TRBV5-1 to TRBJ2-3; D call uncertain. The germline gives CDR1 SGHRS, CDR2 YFSETQ. The V gene lost 2 bases and the J gene lost 0 bases, with 10 bases spanning the gap. This CDR3 comprises 15 residues. Drawing the rest from reference TRBV5-1 and TRBJ2-3, the complete variable domain is KAGVTQTPRYLIKTRGQQVTLSCSPISGHRSVSWYQQTPGQGLQFLFEYFSETQRNKGNFPGRFSGRQFSNSRSEMNVSTLELGDSALYLCASSLQIPSTDTQYFGPGTRLTVL.

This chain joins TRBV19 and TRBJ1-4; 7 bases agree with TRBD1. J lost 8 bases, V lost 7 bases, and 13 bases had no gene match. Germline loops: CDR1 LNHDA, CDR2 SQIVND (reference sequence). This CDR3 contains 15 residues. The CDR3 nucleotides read TGTGCCAGTACCCCCCCACAGGGGACGACAGAAAAACTGTTTTTT. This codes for CASTPPQGTTEKLFF.

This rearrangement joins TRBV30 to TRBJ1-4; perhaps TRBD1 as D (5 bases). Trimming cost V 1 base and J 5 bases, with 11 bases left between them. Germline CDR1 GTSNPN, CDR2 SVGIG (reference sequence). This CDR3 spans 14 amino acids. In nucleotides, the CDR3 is TGTGCCTGGAGTGGGGGGGAGGACAATGAAAAACTGTTTTTT. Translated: CAWSGGEDNEKLFF.

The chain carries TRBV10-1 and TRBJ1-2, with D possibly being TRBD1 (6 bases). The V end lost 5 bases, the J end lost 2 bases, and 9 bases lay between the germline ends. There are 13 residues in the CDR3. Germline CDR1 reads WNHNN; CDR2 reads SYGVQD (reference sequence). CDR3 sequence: CASSSDRNYGYTF. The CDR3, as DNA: TGCGCCAGCAGTTCCGACAGGAACTATGGCTACACCTTC.

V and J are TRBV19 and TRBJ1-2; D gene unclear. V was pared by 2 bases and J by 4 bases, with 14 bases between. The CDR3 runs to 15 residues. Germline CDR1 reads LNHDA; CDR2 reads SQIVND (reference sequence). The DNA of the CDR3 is TGTGCCAGTAGTATACGAGGGATGGGTAGCTATGGCTACACCTTC. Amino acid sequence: CASSIRGMGSYGYTF.

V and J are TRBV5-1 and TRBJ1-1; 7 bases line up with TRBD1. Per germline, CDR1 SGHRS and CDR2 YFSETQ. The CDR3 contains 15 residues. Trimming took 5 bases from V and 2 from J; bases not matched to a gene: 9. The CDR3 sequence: CASSSGTVTNTEAFF. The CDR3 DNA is TGCGCCAGCAGTTCCGGGACAGTTACAAACACTGAAGCTTTCTTT.

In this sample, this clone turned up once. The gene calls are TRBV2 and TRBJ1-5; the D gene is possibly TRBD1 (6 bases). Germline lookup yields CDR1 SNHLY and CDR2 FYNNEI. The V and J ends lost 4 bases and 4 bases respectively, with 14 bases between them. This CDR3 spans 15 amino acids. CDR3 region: CASSADRRANQPQHF. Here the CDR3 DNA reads TGTGCCAGCAGTGCCGACAGGCGTGCTAATCAGCCCCAGCATTTT.

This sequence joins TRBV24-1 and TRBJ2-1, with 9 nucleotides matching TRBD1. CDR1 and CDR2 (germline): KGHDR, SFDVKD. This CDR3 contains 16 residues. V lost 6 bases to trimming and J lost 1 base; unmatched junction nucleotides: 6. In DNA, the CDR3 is TGTGCCACCAGTACCCTCGGGACAGGGTCCTACAATGAGCAGTTCTTC. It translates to CATSTLGTGSYNEQFF.

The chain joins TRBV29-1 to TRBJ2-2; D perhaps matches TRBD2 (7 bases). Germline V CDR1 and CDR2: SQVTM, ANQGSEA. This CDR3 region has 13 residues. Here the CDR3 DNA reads TGCAGTGGAGCGGGACATAACACCGGGGAGCTGTTTTTT. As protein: CSGAGHNTGELFF.

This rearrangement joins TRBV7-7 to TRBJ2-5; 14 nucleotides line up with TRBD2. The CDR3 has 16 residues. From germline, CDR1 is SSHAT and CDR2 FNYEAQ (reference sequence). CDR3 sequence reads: CASSQTSGRAPETQYF. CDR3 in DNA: TGTGCTAGCTCCCAGACTAGCGGGAGGGCCCCGGAGACCCAGTACTTC. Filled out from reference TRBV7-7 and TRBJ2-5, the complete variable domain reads GAGVSQSPRYKVTKRGQDVTLRCDPISSHATLYWYQQALGQGPEFLTYFNYEAQPDKSGLPSDRFSAERPEGSISTLTIQRTEQRDSAMYRCASSQTSGRAPETQYFGPGTRLLVL.

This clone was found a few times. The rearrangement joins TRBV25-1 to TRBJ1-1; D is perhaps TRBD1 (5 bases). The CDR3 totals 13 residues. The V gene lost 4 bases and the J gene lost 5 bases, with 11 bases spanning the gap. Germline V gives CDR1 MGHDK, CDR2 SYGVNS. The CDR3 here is CASSGGAGTEAFF. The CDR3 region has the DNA TGTGCCAGCAGTGGAGGGGCGGGAACTGAAGCTTTCTTT.

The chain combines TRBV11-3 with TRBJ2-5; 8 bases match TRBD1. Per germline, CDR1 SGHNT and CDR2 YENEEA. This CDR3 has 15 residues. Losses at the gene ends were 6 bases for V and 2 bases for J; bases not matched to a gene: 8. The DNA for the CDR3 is TGTGCCAGCAGGTCGGGACAGGTTTATCAAGAGACCCAGTACTTC. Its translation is CASRSGQVYQETQYF.

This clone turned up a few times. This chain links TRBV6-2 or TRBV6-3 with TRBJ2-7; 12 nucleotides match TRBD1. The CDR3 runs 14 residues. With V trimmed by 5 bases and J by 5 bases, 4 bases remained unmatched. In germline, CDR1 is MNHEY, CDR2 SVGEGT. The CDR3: CASSAGTGGHEQYF. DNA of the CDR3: TGTGCCAGCAGTGCAGGGACAGGGGGCCACGAGCAGTACTTC.

CDR3 DNA: TGTGCCAGCAGCCCCTCACAGGTTATGGTCACAGGTCTCCACTTT. Translating it yields CASSPSQVMVTGLHF. The V and J genes are TRBV6-5 and TRBJ1-6; perhaps TRBD1 as D (5 bases). The V gene's germline CDR1 is MNHEY and CDR2 SVGAGI. This CDR3 contains 15 residues. V dropped 6 bases and J dropped 16 bases, with 25 bases sitting between them.

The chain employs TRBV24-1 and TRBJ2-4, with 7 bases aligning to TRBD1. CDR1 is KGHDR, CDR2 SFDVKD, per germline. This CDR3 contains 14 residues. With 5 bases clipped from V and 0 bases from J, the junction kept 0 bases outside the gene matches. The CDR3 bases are TGTGCCACCAGTGCAGGGGGAGCCAAAAACATTCAGTACTTC. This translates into CATSAGGAKNIQYF.

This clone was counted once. DNA of the CDR3: TGCGCCAGCAGTCAATCGGACACACAGGGGGCAGTTTACTATGGCTACACCTTC. This codes for CASSQSDTQGAVYYGYTF. J is TRBJ1-2 and V is TRBV23-1, with TRBD1 identical over 9 bases. TRBV23-1 is an ORF, with its function uncertain. This CDR3 comprises 18 residues. V lost 0 bases, J lost 3 bases, and 11 bases stayed unmatched.

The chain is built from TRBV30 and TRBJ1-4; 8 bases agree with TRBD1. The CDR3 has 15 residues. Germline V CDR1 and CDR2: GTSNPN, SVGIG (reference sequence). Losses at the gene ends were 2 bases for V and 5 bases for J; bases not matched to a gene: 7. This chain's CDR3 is CAWSRAGQGNEKLFF. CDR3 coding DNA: TGTGCCTGGAGTCGGGCCGGACAGGGAAATGAAAAACTGTTTTTT.

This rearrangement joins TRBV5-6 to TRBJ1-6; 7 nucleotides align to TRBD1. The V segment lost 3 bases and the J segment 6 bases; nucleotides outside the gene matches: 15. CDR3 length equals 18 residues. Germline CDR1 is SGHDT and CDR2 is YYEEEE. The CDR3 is CASSSIPLEQGPNSPLHF. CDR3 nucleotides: TGTGCCAGCAGCTCGATACCACTAGAACAGGGGCCTAATTCACCCCTCCACTTT.

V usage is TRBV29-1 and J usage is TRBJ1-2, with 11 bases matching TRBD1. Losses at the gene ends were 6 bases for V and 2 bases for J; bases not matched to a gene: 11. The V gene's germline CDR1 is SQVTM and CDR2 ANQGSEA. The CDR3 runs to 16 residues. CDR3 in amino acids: CSVDPGQGAGNYGYTF. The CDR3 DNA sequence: TGCAGCGTAGACCCCGGACAGGGGGCCGGAAACTATGGCTACACCTTC.

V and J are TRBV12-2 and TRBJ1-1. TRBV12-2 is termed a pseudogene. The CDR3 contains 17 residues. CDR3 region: CASRTPTTPEKNTEAFF. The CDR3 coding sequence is TGTGCAAGTCGAACCCCCACTACGCCAGAAAAGAACACTGAAGCTTTCTTT.

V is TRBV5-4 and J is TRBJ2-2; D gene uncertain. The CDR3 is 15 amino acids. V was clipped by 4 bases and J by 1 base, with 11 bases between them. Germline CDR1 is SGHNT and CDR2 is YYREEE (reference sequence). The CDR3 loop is CASSPTRGNTGELFF. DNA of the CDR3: TGTGCCAGCAGCCCGACTCGCGGGAACACCGGGGAGCTGTTTTTT.